A selection of T cell receptor beta chains follows, all from one sample in a study of cytomegalovirus exposure and HLA in healthy donors. Clones were read by immunoSEQ multiplex PCR, and TCRdb kept only the in-frame ones, dropping some. The sample contains 150,000 to 180,000 clones, roughly 90% of which appear only once. Sequenced sample: PBMCs. The receptors stem from a man younger than 35 in good health and CMV-seropositive. Each CDR3 is given with its conserved first and last residue. The D gene is left open where the match is weak. Not all rows give a size; the values are once, few, many and, for expanded clones, a class.

TRBV2,-,-,TRBJ2-7,CASSRTYEQYF,TGTGCCAGCAGTCGTACCTACGAGCAGTACTTC
TRBV5-4,-,TRBD2,TRBJ2-1,CASSLDPSGSSYNEQFF,TGTGCCAGCAGCTTGGACCCTAGCGGGAGCTCCTACAATGAGCAGTTCTTC
TRBV2,once,-,TRBJ1-6,CASKEDKPNNSPLHF,TGTGCCAGCAAAGAGGACAAACCAAATAATTCACCCCTCCACTTT
TRBV30,few,-,TRBJ1-2,CAWSVTRDGYTF,TGTGCCTGGAGTGTAACCAGGGATGGCTACACCTTC
TRBV27,-,TRBD1,TRBJ1-2,CASSLEQGARYGYTF,TGTGCCAGCAGTTTAGAACAGGGGGCACGGTATGGCTACACCTTC
TRBV4-3,-,TRBD1,TRBJ1-2,CASSQDEGGDNYGYTF,TGCGCCAGCAGCCAAGATGAAGGGGGCGATAACTATGGCTACACCTTC
TRBV18,-,-,TRBJ2-7,CASSPAGAVYEQYF,TGTGCCAGCTCACCGGCGGGGGCCGTCTACGAGCAGTACTTC
TRBV13,once,TRBD1,TRBJ2-1,CASSFYYGTGGREQFF,TGTGCCAGCAGCTTTTACTACGGGACAGGGGGCCGTGAGCAGTTCTTC
TRBV4-1,-,-,TRBJ2-1,CASSLYRVGDLSEQFF,TGCGCCAGCAGCCTATACCGTGTCGGGGATCTCTCGGAGCAGTTCTTC
TRBV9,-,-,TRBJ2-7,CASSGLGYEQYF,TGTGCCAGCAGCGGTCTAGGCTACGAGCAGTACTTC
TRBV2,-,TRBD1,TRBJ1-4,CATSRDRGREKLFF,TGTGCCACATCCCGGGACAGGGGGAGAGAAAAACTGTTTTTT
TRBV5-1,-,TRBD2,TRBJ2-7,CASSWTSGPYEQYF,TGCGCCAGCAGCTGGACTAGCGGCCCCTACGAGCAGTACTTC
TRBV9,-,-,TRBJ1-1,CASSVEGQEAFF,TGTGCCAGCAGCGTAGAAGGACAGGAAGCTTTCTTT
TRBV14,once,-,TRBJ2-3,CASRGGGTDTQYF,TGTGCCAGCAGAGGCGGGGGCACAGATACGCAGTATTTT
TRBV5-1,-,TRBD1,TRBJ1-2,CASSLGQGNYGYTF,TGCGCCAGCAGCCTGGGACAGGGGAACTATGGCTACACCTTC
TRBV4-1,once,-,TRBJ1-1,CASSQGEGAPYEAFF,TGCGCCAGCAGCCAAGGGGAAGGGGCCCCGTATGAAGCTTTCTTT
TRBV6-1,-,-,TRBJ2-3,CASSEGGFSSDTQYF,TGTGCCAGCAGTGAAGGAGGGTTTTCGTCAGATACGCAGTATTTT
TRBV15,-,-,TRBJ2-1,CATTSSYNEQFF,TGTGCCACCACGAGCTCCTACAATGAGCAGTTCTTC
TRBV7-2,-,-,TRBJ2-7,CASNSPLAYEQYF,TGTGCCAGCAACTCTCCTCTGGCCTACGAGCAGTACTTC
TRBV5-1,-,TRBD1,TRBJ1-5,CASSAGTASNQPQHF,TGCGCCAGCAGCGCCGGGACAGCATCCAATCAGCCCCAGCATTTT
TRBV5-1,-,-,TRBJ1-2,CASRREDHYGYTF,TGCGCCAGCAGGAGGGAGGACCACTATGGCTACACCTTC
TRBV18,-,-,TRBJ1-1,CASSPVTGPNTEAFF,TGTGCCAGCTCACCCGTGACAGGCCCGAACACTGAAGCTTTCTTT
TRBV11-2,-,TRBD2,TRBJ2-3,CASSSRGLAGVVDTQYF,TGTGCCAGCAGCTCCCGGGGACTAGCGGGAGTGGTAGATACGCAGTATTTT